Following are 3 T cell receptor beta chains from one sample sequenced in a study of blood T cell repertoires in COVID-19. Some clones are missing from TCRdb's copy, which holds only in-frame ones; the method was immunoSEQ multiplex PCR. The sample records some 200,000 clones, 80% to 85% being singletons. The material sequenced was peripheral blood. The receptor source for this set is a woman aged 60-75 years with acute or convalescent COVID-19.

V usage is TRBV4-2 and J usage is TRBJ1-2, with a possible D match to TRBD1 (5 bases). The V end was cut by 0 bases, the J end by 4 bases, with 15 bases between. Germline CDR1 is LGHNA and CDR2 is YNFKEQ. This CDR3 spans 16 amino acids. CDR3 nucleotide sequence: TGTGCCAGCAGCCAAGATAGGGGCTTAAGGAGCTATGGCTACACCTTC. Its translation: CASSQDRGLRSYGYTF.

The sample holds many counts of this clone. The rearrangement joins TRBV19 to TRBJ1-1; possibly TRBD1 for D (6 bases). Germline CDR1 LNHDA, CDR2 SQIVND (reference sequence). The CDR3 spans 14 residues. V dropped 6 bases and J dropped 4 bases, with 15 bases sitting between them. The CDR3, as DNA: TGTGCCAGTAGGAGGGGGGAGGGACGCACTGAAGCTTTCTTT. Translation gives CASRRGEGRTEAFF.

This clone was recorded only once. This chain uses TRBV18 with TRBJ1-1; D is uncertain. Looked up from germline, CDR1 is KGHSH and CDR2 is LQKENI. This CDR3 is built from 16 residues. With 9 bases removed from V and 1 base from J, the gap between germline ends came to 21 bases. The CDR3 sequence: CASSQVLGRQNTEAFF. The CDR3 DNA sequence: TGTGCCAGTAGCCAAGTTCTAGGGAGGCAGAACACTGAAGCTTTCTTT.